A selection of T cell receptor beta chains follows, all from one sample in a study of cytotoxic CD8 clonotypes in ibrutinib-treated CLL. Sequenced by immunoSEQ multiplex PCR; TCRdb stores in-frame clones only, minus some. The data hold approximately 170,000 clones, with roughly 84% observed a single time. Sequences were derived from PBMCs, sampled at disease progression, from a patient treated with ibrutinib. Receptor source: a human donor with chronic lymphocytic leukemia. Both conserved end residues are part of each CDR3. D genes are given only for firm matches. The size field is filled for only some rows; it gives once, few, many or a size class.

J gene	V gene	D gene	clone size	CDR3 length	CDR3 protein	CDR3 DNA
TRBJ2-4	TRBV5-6	-	-	14	CASSFRGPGDIQYF	TGTGCCAGCAGCTTCCGGGGCCCCGGGGACATTCAGTACTTC
TRBJ2-7	TRBV7-3	TRBD1	-	15	CASSLKGQGTYEQYF	TGTGCCAGCAGCTTAAAGGGACAGGGGACCTACGAGCAGTACTTC
TRBJ1-4	TRBV18	TRBD1	-	14	CASSPPAGGEKLFF	TGTGCCAGCTCACCACCGGCAGGGGGTGAAAAACTGTTTTTT
TRBJ2-7	TRBV5-4	TRBD2	-	15	CASSLVGGSAYEQYF	TGTGCCAGCAGCTTGGTAGGCGGGAGTGCCTACGAGCAGTACTTC
TRBJ1-1	TRBV18	-	-	16	CASSPIFSVKDTEAFF	TGTGCCAGCTCACCAATATTTTCGGTGAAGGACACTGAAGCTTTCTTT
TRBJ2-7	TRBV2	TRBD1	-	13	CASSEARQGLQYF	TGTGCCAGCAGTGAGGCGAGACAGGGTTTACAGTACTTC
TRBJ2-7	TRBV4-1	-	once	15	CASSHPVGGGYEQYF	TGCGCCAGCAGCCACCCCGTGGGCGGAGGTTACGAGCAGTACTTC
TRBJ2-2	TRBV6-6	TRBD1	few	15	CASSYSGGMAGELFF	TGTGCCAGCAGTTACTCAGGGGGCATGGCCGGGGAGCTGTTTTTT
TRBJ2-7	TRBV10-3	-	-	13	CAISVSTRGEQYF	TGTGCCATCAGTGTCTCGACGCGGGGTGAGCAGTACTTC
TRBJ2-5	TRBV11-2	TRBD2	-	16	CASSEQPGLAMETQYF	TGTGCCAGCAGCGAACAGCCGGGACTAGCAATGGAGACCCAGTACTTC
TRBJ1-2	TRBV5-8	-	-	16	CASSSGPLLAGNGYTF	TGTGCCAGCAGCTCTGGCCCTTTACTTGCAGGGAATGGCTACACCTTC
TRBJ2-2	TRBV4-3	TRBD2	-	15	CASSDSGLAVGELFF	TGCGCCAGCAGCGACTCGGGACTAGCGGTCGGGGAGCTGTTTTTT
TRBJ1-2	TRBV28	-	-	15	CASSLLQHTNYGYTF	TGTGCCAGCAGTCTCCTCCAACATACTAACTATGGCTACACCTTC
TRBJ1-5	TRBV7-9	-	few	19	CASSKALGTASHSNQPQHF	TGTGCCAGCAGCAAAGCCCTCGGGACGGCCAGTCATAGCAATCAGCCCCAGCATTTT
TRBJ1-2	TRBV4-1	-	-	15	CASSHTGSPNYGYTF	TGCGCCAGCAGCCATACAGGGAGCCCAAACTATGGCTACACCTTC
TRBJ2-2	TRBV15	-	once	15	CATSTRPVDTGELFF	TGTGCCACCAGCACCCGGCCGGTGGATACCGGGGAGCTGTTTTTT
TRBJ2-4	TRBV7-9	-	-	17	CASSFLGLPGIENIQYF	TGTGCCAGCAGCTTCCTCGGACTACCTGGTATCGAAAACATTCAGTACTTC
TRBJ2-5	TRBV6-5	TRBD2	once	15	CASSFRLAGVETQYF	TGTGCCAGCAGTTTCCGACTAGCGGGAGTAGAGACCCAGTACTTC
TRBJ2-7	TRBV4-2	TRBD2	-	17	CASSQDPLSGSHDEQYF	TGTGCCAGCAGCCAAGACCCCTTGAGCGGGAGTCACGACGAGCAGTACTTC
TRBJ1-1	TRBV4-2	TRBD1	-	16	CASSQLPGQGVAEAFF	TGTGCCAGCAGCCAACTTCCGGGACAGGGGGTTGCTGAAGCTTTCTTT
TRBJ2-2	TRBV6-1	-	once	14	CASSGTLNTGELFF	TGTGCCAGCAGTGGGACACTTAACACCGGGGAGCTGTTTTTT
TRBJ2-5	TRBV6-5	-	once	13	CASWETGRQTQYF	TGTGCCAGCTGGGAAACAGGGCGGCAGACCCAGTACTTC
TRBJ1-2	TRBV19	-	-	15	CASRDEGGALLGYTF	TGTGCCAGTAGAGATGAGGGGGGAGCTTTACTCGGCTACACCTTC
TRBJ1-4	TRBV6-5	-	-	14	CASRQWVSDEKLFF	TGTGCCAGCCGTCAATGGGTTTCTGATGAAAAACTGTTTTTT
TRBJ1-2	TRBV7-2	TRBD1	-	17	CASSGGTGILANYGYTF	TGTGCCAGCAGCGGCGGGACAGGGATTCTAGCTAACTATGGCTACACCTTC
TRBJ2-1	TRBV4-1	TRBD1	-	19	CASSQGLGQGAGVTNEQFF	TGCGCCAGCAGCCAAGGGTTGGGACAGGGGGCGGGAGTGACGAATGAGCAGTTCTTC
TRBJ2-5	TRBV7-8	-	-	14	CASSVDHQEETQYF	TGTGCCAGCAGCGTAGACCACCAAGAAGAGACCCAGTACTTC